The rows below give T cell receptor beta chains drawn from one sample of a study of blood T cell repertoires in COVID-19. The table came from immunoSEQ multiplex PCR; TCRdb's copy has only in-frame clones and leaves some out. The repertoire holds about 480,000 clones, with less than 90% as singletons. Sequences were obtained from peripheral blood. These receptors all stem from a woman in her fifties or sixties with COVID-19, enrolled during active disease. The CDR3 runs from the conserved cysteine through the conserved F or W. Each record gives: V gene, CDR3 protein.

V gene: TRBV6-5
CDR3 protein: CASAKGGGLADTQYF

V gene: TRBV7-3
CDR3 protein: CASSLGTSGRDTQYF

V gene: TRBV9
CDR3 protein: CASSVLGGQETQYF

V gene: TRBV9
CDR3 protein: CASSRSGVDEKLFF

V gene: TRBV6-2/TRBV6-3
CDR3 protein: CASSHRGVTEAFF

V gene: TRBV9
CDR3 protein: CASSPLPTGPMNTEAFF

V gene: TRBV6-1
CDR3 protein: CASSALLRGRRTGELFF

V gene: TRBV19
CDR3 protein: CASSIDRDRIFGYTF

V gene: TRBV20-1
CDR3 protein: CSASTDGYSYEQYF

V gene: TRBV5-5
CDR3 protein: CASSSYVTGSPYEQYF

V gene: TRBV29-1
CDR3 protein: CSVDREGAGVRYGYTF

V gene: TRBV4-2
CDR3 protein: CASSQDPNNYGYTF

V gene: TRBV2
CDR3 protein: CASSDRVRVNTEAFF

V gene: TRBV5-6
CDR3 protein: CASSLASLNTEAFF

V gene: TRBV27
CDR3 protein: CASSSFADQGVSYEQYF

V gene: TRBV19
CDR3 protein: CASSGTGAVQPQHF

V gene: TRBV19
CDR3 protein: CASSIVQGVYSNQPQHF

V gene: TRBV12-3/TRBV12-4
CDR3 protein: CASSLSSADTQYF

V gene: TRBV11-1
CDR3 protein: CASRPTGGYGYTF

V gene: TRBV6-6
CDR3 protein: CASSSRPGLAGGEQFF

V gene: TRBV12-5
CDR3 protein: CASGLVPKDREVMNTEAFF

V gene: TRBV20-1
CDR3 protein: CSARAGDLFF

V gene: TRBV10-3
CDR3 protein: CAISERGDRELAKNIQYF

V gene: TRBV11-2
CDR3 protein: CASRPTGGKVYF

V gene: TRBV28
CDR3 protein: CASSLPPRGGYEQYF

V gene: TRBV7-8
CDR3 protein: CASSALTRRSSNEQFF

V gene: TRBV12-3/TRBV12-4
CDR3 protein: CASTFRTGIYTF

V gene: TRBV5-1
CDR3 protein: CASSFSANTGELFF

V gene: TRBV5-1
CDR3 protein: CASSLRGASYEQYF

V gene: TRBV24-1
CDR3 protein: CATSDLRTDTQYF

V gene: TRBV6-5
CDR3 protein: CASRVPRDRGQPQHF

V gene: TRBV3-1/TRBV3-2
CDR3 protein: CASSWTGGGYEQYF

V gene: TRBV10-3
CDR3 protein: CAIAERGDNEQFF

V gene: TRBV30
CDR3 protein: CAWNRGTPVLTFF

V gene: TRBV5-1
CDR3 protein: CASSLEGTGFNEQFF

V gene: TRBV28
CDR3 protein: CASSLWRGTGNTEAFF

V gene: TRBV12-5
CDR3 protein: CASGERTEAFF

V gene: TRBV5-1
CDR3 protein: CASSKTVRTGDPGGYTF

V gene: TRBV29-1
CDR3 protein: CSVDKQGARAFF

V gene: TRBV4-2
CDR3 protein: CASSHPGGRPNEQFF

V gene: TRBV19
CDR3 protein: CASSPGRSTEAFF

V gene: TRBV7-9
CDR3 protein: CASSARQTVVYGYTF

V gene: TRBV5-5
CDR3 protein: CASSCGGNIQYF

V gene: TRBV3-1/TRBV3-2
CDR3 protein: CASSQSGNTEAFF

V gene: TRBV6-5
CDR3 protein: CASSRTGGNYGYTF

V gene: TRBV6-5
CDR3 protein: CASSYSTGGDYTF

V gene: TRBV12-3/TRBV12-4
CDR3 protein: CASGKQETYEQYF

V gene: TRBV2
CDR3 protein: CASGGGTEAFF

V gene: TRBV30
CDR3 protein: CAWSFDLTGNTEAFF

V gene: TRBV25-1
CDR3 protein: CASSELEVLNEKLFF

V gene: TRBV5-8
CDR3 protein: CASSFHTGKGQKAFF

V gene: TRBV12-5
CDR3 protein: CASGGDFPKNTIYF